The T cell receptor (beta chain) described here comes from a study of low-dose radiotherapy and immunotherapy resistance in tumors. The germline V and J ends were trimmed by 6 bases and 4 bases, with 21 bases remaining between them. This CDR3 contains 16 residues. Per the germline V gene, CDR1 is LNHDA and CDR2 is SQIVND (reference sequence). Time point reported: before trial treatment. All eligible patients presented with advanced solid tumors that contained no tumor-infiltrating lymphocytes. This clonotype was detected ten times or more. Both TCRalpha and TCRbeta chains were reverse transcribed with V-gene-specific primers. The TCRs were subjected to amplification over around 18 PCR cycles employing a constant-region primer in conjunction with a V-primer adapter. TCRdb itself ran the reads through MiXCR, one entry per CDR3 protein. Of some 39,000 distinct CDR3 sequences in the sample, around 30% were seen once.

The chain carries TRBV19 and TRBJ1-2; D might be TRBD1 (6 bases). Here the sequenced sample was PBMCs, taken before treatment. This clonotype was sampled from a male donor with gallbladder cancer. For the CDR3, the DNA is TGTGCCAGTAGAGTCCGTACTACAGGGTTCAGCTATGGCTACACCTTC. Encoded protein: CASRVRTTGFSYGYTF.